This TCR beta chain appears in the sequencing data of a study of blood T cell repertoires in COVID-19. Measured with immunoSEQ multiplex PCR; TCRdb has only the in-frame clones, and not every one. The data hold over 200,000 clones, with roughly 80% observed a single time. The CDR3 is made up of 12 amino acids. CDR1 and CDR2 (germline): KGHDR, SFDVKD. V was cut by 3 bases and J by 4 bases, with 4 bases left in between. This rearrangement joins TRBV24-1 to TRBJ2-3; no definite D call. The origin of this receptor is a man in his sixties who had recovered from COVID-19. Sequenced input: PBMCs or T cells enriched from blood (not recorded which). This chain's CDR3 is CATSDRSDTQYF. In nucleotides, the CDR3 is TGTGCCACCAGTGATCGGTCAGATACGCAGTATTTT.